The next 18 T cell receptor beta chains were all read from a single sample in a study of blood T cell repertoires in COVID-19. Repertoires were generated with immunoSEQ multiplex PCR, while TCRdb's copy carries only in-frame clones and drops some. The table includes a few hundred thousand clones, more than 75% detected once. Sequenced material: peripheral blood. All receptors come from a human donor with acute or convalescent COVID-19. The donor label of this sample is uncertain.

This clone has a single count. V usage is TRBV29-1 and J usage is TRBJ2-3; tentative D call: TRBD2 (6 bases). The CDR3 is made up of 15 amino acids. Per the germline V gene, CDR1 is SQVTM and CDR2 is ANQGSEA. Trimming left V 6 bases short and J 1 base short, with 17 bases between. CDR3 sequence reads: CSVGRDPRGTDTQYF. The CDR3, as DNA: TGCAGCGTGGGGCGGGACCCGAGGGGCACAGATACGCAGTATTTT.

This clone was detected once. V is TRBV18 and J is TRBJ2-2; D is unclear. The germline V gene encodes CDR1 KGHSH and CDR2 LQKENI. The CDR3 has 17 amino acids. Trimming cost V 0 bases and J 0 bases, with 11 bases left between them. CDR3 loop: CASSPPRGNTNTGELFF. CDR3 DNA: TGTGCCAGCTCACCACCGCGAGGCAATACGAACACCGGGGAGCTGTTTTTT.

The chain combines TRBV6-5 with TRBJ1-2; 8 bases fit TRBD1. V gave up 5 bases and J gave up 2 bases; unmatched junction bases: 7. CDR3 length: 15 amino acids. Per germline, CDR1 MNHEY and CDR2 SVGAGI. CDR3: CASSPRGTGNYGYTF. CDR3 DNA sequence: TGTGCCAGCAGTCCCCGAGGGACAGGAAACTATGGCTACACCTTC.

V is TRBV6-2 or TRBV6-3 and J is TRBJ2-2; D gene uncertain. This CDR3 has 16 residues. The V gene's germline CDR1 is MNHEY and CDR2 SVGEGT. The V gene lost 2 bases and the J gene lost 6 bases, with 16 bases spanning the gap. The DNA for the CDR3 is TGTGCCAGCAGTTACCCCCTAGGTTCTTCTCCCGGGGAGCTGTTTTTT. It yields the protein CASSYPLGSSPGELFF.

This clone was counted once. The CDR3 reads CATGTGMNTEAFF. CDR3 sequence (DNA): TGTGCCACCGGGACAGGGATGAACACTGAAGCTTTCTTT. The chain combines TRBV15 with TRBJ1-1; 9 bases are a match to TRBD1. CDR1 LNHNV and CDR2 YYDKDF come from the germline V gene (reference sequence). The CDR3 extends over 13 amino acids. V gave up 8 bases and J gave up 0 bases; unmatched junction bases: 1. The complete variable domain, with remaining parts taken from reference TRBV15 and TRBJ1-1, reads DAMVIQNPRYQVTQFGKPVTLSCSQTLNHNVMYWYQQKSSQAPKLLFHYYDKDFNNEADTPDNFQSRRPNTSFCFLDIRSPGLGDTAMYLCATGTGMNTEAFFGQGTRLTVV.

V usage is TRBV10-3 and J usage is TRBJ2-7; 7 bases map to TRBD1. In germline, CDR1 is ENHRY, CDR2 SYGVKD. CDR3 length equals 15 residues. V dropped 3 bases and J dropped 2; count of bases not matched to a gene: 7. DNA for the CDR3: TGTGCCATCAGTGACACCGGGACAGACCCCTACGAGCAGTACTTC. It is translated as CAISDTGTDPYEQYF.

This clone was detected only once. V and J are TRBV28 and TRBJ2-5, with 7 bases lining up with TRBD1. After removal of 11 bases from V and 5 bases from J, the junction contained 11 bases not matched to a gene. Per germline, CDR1 MDHEN and CDR2 SYDVKM. This CDR3 spans 13 amino acids. In DNA form, the CDR3 reads TGTGCCGGGGCCACAGGGGCTATTGAGACCCAGTACTTC. It is translated as CAGATGAIETQYF.

CDR3 DNA sequence: TGCGCCAGCAGCCTGGAGGGAGTCAAAAACATTCAGTACTTC. As protein: CASSLEGVKNIQYF. This chain joins TRBV5-1 and TRBJ2-4, with D tentatively TRBD2 (6 bases). The V gene's germline CDR1 is SGHRS and CDR2 YFSETQ. Trimming removed 4 bases at V and 3 bases at J, with 11 bases between. The CDR3 has 14 amino acids.

This clone was seen more than once but under ten times. The chain combines TRBV21-1 with TRBJ1-2; the D segment call TRBD1 is taken from the table without a DNA check. TRBV21-1 is an annotated pseudogene. The CDR3 has 15 residues. This chain's CDR3 is CASTFRQGIVYGYTF. The DNA of the CDR3 is TGTGCCAGCACTTTTAGACAGGGTATTGTCTATGGCTACACCTTC.

The V and J genes are TRBV2 and TRBJ2-7, with D possibly being TRBD2 (5 bases). Trimming removed 7 bases at V and 6 bases at J, with 13 bases between. The CDR3 is 12 residues long. Germline-derived CDR1 and CDR2 are SNHLY and FYNNEI. CDR3 nucleotides: TGTGCCAGCAAGGACTTCAGCGCCGAGCAGTACTTC. It yields the protein CASKDFSAEQYF. Full variable domain (missing parts from reference TRBV2 and TRBJ2-7): EPEVTQTPSHQVTQMGQEVILRCVPISNHLYFYWYRQILGQKVEFLVSFYNNEISEKSEIFDDQFSVERPDGSNFTLKIRSTKLEDSAMYFCASKDFSAEQYFGPGTRLTVT.

The chain is built from TRBV30 and TRBJ1-5; D possibly corresponds to TRBD1 (6 bases). V gave up 4 bases and J gave up 4 bases, with 11 bases separating them. Looked up from germline, CDR1 is GTSNPN and CDR2 is SVGIG (reference sequence). The CDR3 spans 13 residues. The CDR3 DNA reads as TGTGCCTGGACTAGGGGGGGGAATCAGCCCCAGCATTTT. It encodes CAWTRGGNQPQHF.

Regarding this clone: At the DNA level, this CDR3 is encoded by other sequences in the same sample as well. This chain links TRBV5-1 with TRBJ1-1; the D is unclear. Trimming stripped 0 bases from V and 3 bases from J, with 9 bases between. Germline CDR1 reads SGHRS; CDR2 reads YFSETQ. There are 14 residues in the CDR3. CDR3: CASSLGGGDTEAFF. CDR3 in DNA: TGCGCCAGCAGCTTGGGAGGTGGAGACACTGAAGCTTTCTTT.

This clone was detected once. The gene calls are TRBV6-4 and TRBJ1-5; D call uncertain. The V gene's germline CDR1 is MRHNA and CDR2 SNTAGT. Trimming took off 5 bases at V and 7 bases at J, with 12 bases between the two ends. The CDR3 is 13 amino acids. The CDR3 reads CASSSNAGQPQHF. CDR3 DNA: TGTGCCAGCAGTTCAAATGCGGGCCAGCCCCAGCATTTT.

The chain recombines TRBV29-1 with TRBJ2-2; 10 bases map to TRBD2. In germline, CDR1 is SQVTM, CDR2 ANQGSEA. The trim removed 6 bases at V and 5 bases at J, leaving 6 bases unmatched. The CDR3 consists of 14 residues. The CDR3 protein is CSVRGSGGTGELFF. The DNA for the CDR3 is TGCAGCGTGAGGGGTAGCGGGGGGACCGGGGAGCTGTTTTTT.

The chain combines TRBV7-8 with TRBJ2-7; 7 nucleotides line up with TRBD2. Trimming removed 1 base from V and 7 bases from J; junction bases left unmatched: 7. Germline CDR1 is SGHVS and CDR2 is FQNEAQ. The CDR3 is 14 residues long. Here the CDR3 reads CASSLGFREGEQYF. Here the CDR3 DNA reads TGTGCCAGCAGCTTAGGATTCAGGGAGGGTGAGCAGTACTTC.

The V and J genes are TRBV12-3 or TRBV12-4 and TRBJ1-2, with D tentatively TRBD1 (6 bases). Trimming pared 6 bases from V and 4 bases from J, leaving 12 bases between. The CDR3 covers 13 residues. The CDR3 here is CASRQQGLYGYTF. CDR3 coding DNA: TGTGCCAGCAGGCAACAGGGCCTCTATGGCTACACCTTC.

The CDR3 protein is CASSSSIGTRSDTQYF. DNA of the CDR3: TGTGCCAGCAGCTCCTCGATCGGGACTAGATCAGATACGCAGTATTTT. The chain uses TRBV11-2 and TRBJ2-3, with 8 bases that match TRBD2. The germline CDR1 and CDR2 sequences are SGHAT and FQNNGV. The trim removed 4 bases at V and 4 bases at J, leaving 10 bases unmatched. This CDR3 region has 16 residues.

The chain uses TRBV5-1 and TRBJ1-2; D is ambiguous. Between the trimmed V and J ends, which lost 5 bases and 2 bases, there was a span of 7 bases. Germline CDR1 is SGHRS and CDR2 is YFSETQ. The CDR3 is 12 residues long. DNA for the CDR3: TGCGCCAGCAGTCCGGGGAACTATGGCTACACCTTC. It translates to CASSPGNYGYTF. The full variable domain, with the rest looked up from reference TRBV5-1 and TRBJ1-2, is KAGVTQTPRYLIKTRGQQVTLSCSPISGHRSVSWYQQTPGQGLQFLFEYFSETQRNKGNFPGRFSGRQFSNSRSEMNVSTLELGDSALYLCASSPGNYGYTFGSGTRLTVV.